This section outlines one T cell receptor (beta chain) sequence together with its context. Its matching antigen is unknown. The CDR3 totals 15 residues. With V trimmed by 2 bases and J by 5 bases, 7 bases remained unmatched. Looked up from germline, CDR1 is LGHNA and CDR2 is YSLEER. Method: immunoSEQ multiplex PCR; TCRdb's copy keeps in-frame clones and lacks some. Here the sample spans some 20,000 clones, 86% being singletons. This sample was included in a study of PD-1 blockade in classical Hodgkin lymphoma. Study conclusions and caveats: Repertoires differed for reasons still undefined, possibly disease activity or prior therapy. TCR diversity in CD4+, not CD8+, cells rose significantly by C4D1. Individuals who commenced nivolumab within less than 1 year of ASCT were excluded. Complete responders entered with baseline diversity on par with newly diagnosed patients, the results showed.

The patients all showed relapse after autologous stem cell transplantation, while their brentuximab vedotin exposure varied. The genes are TRBV4-3 and TRBJ2-5, with 8 bases fitting TRBD2. The specimen was peripheral blood mononuclear cells (PBMCs), collected before the second cycle of nivolumab. The receptor comes from a human donor with classical Hodgkin lymphoma. The CDR3 protein is CASSQRAGAGETQYF. In nucleotides, the CDR3 is TGCGCCAGCAGCCAACGAGCGGGGGCGGGGGAGACCCAGTACTTC.